This T cell receptor beta chain came from a study of blood T cell repertoires in COVID-19. For the study at large: Acute-phase and convalescent COVID-19 samples originated in the United States, Italy and Spain. Sources were T cells, B-cell-depleted T cells, or PBMCs; the material itself was cDNA or gDNA.

Germline V gene data show CDR1 as MNHEY and CDR2 as SMNVEV (reference sequence). Trimming left V 0 bases short and J 4 bases short, with 12 bases between. CDR3 length: 16 amino acids. In the original workflow: Amplification of reference gene primers provided the estimated nucleated cell counts. Measured with immunoSEQ multiplex PCR; TCRdb has only the in-frame clones, and not every one. From that table come the V and J calls and clone size; the DNA was used to work out D and trimming. The data show fewer than 450,000 clones, 85% to 90% seen once. Seattle patients were enrolled while actively infected and followed longitudinally.

The sequenced material came from peripheral blood. This chain links TRBV27 with TRBJ2-2; no reliable D call. This receptor was obtained from a woman in her seventies with COVID-19, enrolled during active disease. The CDR3 bases are TGTGCCAGCAGTTTATCGTATCAGTCCCGCACCGGGGAGCTGTTTTTT. Translating it yields CASSLSYQSRTGELFF.